This T cell receptor (beta chain) was sequenced for a study of technical replicates of blood from a few donors. The CDR3 covers 13 residues. The V segment lost 5 bases and the J segment 6 bases; nucleotides outside the gene matches: 6. The V gene's germline CDR1 is MNHEY and CDR2 SVGAGI. The data were produced by immunoSEQ multiplex PCR, yet TCRdb's version contains in-frame clones alone and is incomplete. The sample contains some 80,000 clones, 94% of which appear only once. The sequenced sample was T cells isolated from PBMCs. The chain joins TRBV6-5 to TRBJ1-2; 7 bases agree with TRBD1. The sequence was obtained from a human donor in good health. The CDR3 here is CASSRQGWNGYTF. The CDR3 nucleotides are TGTGCCAGCAGTAGACAGGGCTGGAATGGCTACACCTTC.